Below, 16 T cell receptor beta chains from the same sample are listed, as sequenced in a study of blood T cell repertoires in COVID-19. Only in-frame clones appear in the TCRdb table, and some are missing; sequencing was by immunoSEQ multiplex PCR. The sample yields approximately 250,000 clones, about 82% seen once. What was sequenced was peripheral blood. These receptors all come from an older woman with active or convalescent COVID-19.

CDR3 region: CASSFNRGRETQYF. The CDR3 DNA is TGTGCCAGCAGCTTCAACAGGGGTCGGGAGACCCAGTACTTC. The chain recombines TRBV13 with TRBJ2-5; the match to TRBD1 covers 7 bases. The CDR3 runs to 14 residues. Germline V gene data show CDR1 as PRHDT and CDR2 as FYEKMQ (reference sequence). The V segment lost 3 bases and the J segment 5 bases; nucleotides outside the gene matches: 6.

The chain employs TRBV28 and TRBJ1-5; D not certain. Germline CDR1 is MDHEN and CDR2 is SYDVKM. Trimming took 5 bases from V and 3 from J, leaving 5 bases between them. The CDR3 is 12 residues long. DNA for the CDR3: TGTGCCAGCAGTCCCAACAATCAGCCCCAGCATTTT. It translates to CASSPNNQPQHF.

V gene TRBV7-3 combines with J gene TRBJ2-3, with D possibly being TRBD2 (5 bases). V was clipped by 5 bases and J by 3 bases, with 9 bases between them. CDR3 length: 13 amino acids. CDR1 is SGHTA, CDR2 FQGTGA, per germline. The CDR3 DNA is TGTGCCAGCAGCCGGGAAGGGACAGATACGCAGTATTTT. Translating it yields CASSREGTDTQYF.

The chain couples TRBV2 to TRBJ2-5; 11 positions match TRBD1. Germline trimming cut 11 bases from V and 5 bases from J; bases unmatched to any gene: 13. The CDR3 has 15 amino acids. The germline V gene encodes CDR1 SNHLY and CDR2 FYNNEI. In nucleotides, the CDR3 is TGTGCCTCCCAGTTGGGGACAGGGGGTGTTGAGACCCAGTACTTC. It translates to CASQLGTGGVETQYF.

CDR3 nucleotides: TGTGCCAGCAGTACCCTCCGGGACAGGGGGCTTTCATCTGGGGCCAACGTCCTGACTTTC. It encodes CASSTLRDRGLSSGANVLTF. The chain has TRBV6-2 or TRBV6-3 and TRBJ2-6, with TRBD1 matching 12 bases. This CDR3 contains 20 residues. CDR1 is MNHEY and CDR2 is SVGEGT in the germline V gene. V dropped 5 bases and J dropped 1; count of bases not matched to a gene: 12.

This chain uses TRBV19 with TRBJ2-6, with D perhaps matching TRBD1 (6 bases). Per the germline V gene, CDR1 is LNHDA and CDR2 is SQIVND (reference sequence). There are 16 residues in the CDR3. The V gene lost 5 bases and the J gene lost 2 bases, with 13 bases spanning the gap. The CDR3 sequence is CASSPRGGTGANVLTF. The CDR3 DNA follows: TGTGCCAGTAGTCCCCGAGGGGGAACTGGGGCCAACGTCCTGACTTTC.

The V and J genes are TRBV29-1 and TRBJ1-4; unclear D gene. The CDR3 contains 12 residues. Germline V gene sequence: CDR1 SQVTM, CDR2 ANQGSEA. Trimming left V 0 bases short and J 6 bases short, with 5 bases between. CDR3 in amino acids: CSVEERDEKLFF. The CDR3 coding sequence is TGCAGCGTTGAAGAACGGGATGAAAAACTGTTTTTT. Variable domain in full (rest from reference TRBV29-1 and TRBJ1-4): SAVISQKPSRDICQRGTSLTIQCQVDSQVTMMFWYRQQPGQSLTLIATANQGSEATYESGFVIDKFPISRPNLTFSTLTVSNMSPEDSSIYLCSVEERDEKLFFGSGTQLSVL.

The chain joins TRBV24-1 to TRBJ1-5; D call uncertain. The CDR3 length is 13 residues. Germline V gene sequence: CDR1 KGHDR, CDR2 SFDVKD. Trimming pared 12 bases from V and 10 bases from J, leaving 21 bases between. CDR3 DNA: TGTGCCCTAGGCAGCGGGCGAGTCAGCCCCCAGCATTTT. Its translation: CALGSGRVSPQHF.

V is TRBV7-2 and J is TRBJ2-1, with 7 bases identical to TRBD2. Germline values: CDR1 SGHTA, CDR2 FQGNSA. V lost 5 bases, J lost 6 bases, and 7 bases stayed unmatched. The CDR3 is made up of 14 amino acids. CDR3: CASSNPSGLNEQFF. CDR3 DNA sequence: TGTGCCAGCAGCAACCCTAGCGGCCTCAATGAGCAGTTCTTC. The full variable domain, in which reference TRBV7-2 and TRBJ2-1 provide the parts outside the CDR3, is GAGVSQSPSNKVTEKGKDVELRCDPISGHTALYWYRQSLGQGLEFLIYFQGNSAPDKSGLPSDRFSAERTGGSVSTLTIQRTQQEDSAVYLCASSNPSGLNEQFFGPGTRLTVL.

The chain links TRBV19 to TRBJ2-6; D is possibly TRBD1 (5 bases). V lost 5 bases, J lost 2 bases, and 19 bases lay in between. The V gene's germline CDR1 is LNHDA and CDR2 SQIVND (reference sequence). CDR3 size: 18 residues. The CDR3 region is CASSFGRRQGPGANVLTF. The CDR3 bases are TGTGCCAGTAGTTTCGGGCGGCGGCAGGGCCCTGGGGCCAACGTCCTGACTTTC.

Points on this clone: This specimen includes other DNA sequences encoding the same CDR3. The chain has TRBV5-1 and TRBJ2-1; 9 nucleotides align to TRBD1. Germline values: CDR1 SGHRS, CDR2 YFSETQ. J was trimmed by 3 bases and V by 0 bases; bases with no gene match: 1. CDR3 length equals 15 residues. The CDR3 protein is CASSLGGQGYNEQFF. In nucleotides, the CDR3 is TGCGCCAGCAGCTTGGGGGGACAGGGCTACAATGAGCAGTTCTTC.

This clone was observed at least ten times. V and J are TRBV16 and TRBJ1-2, with D possibly being TRBD1 (6 bases). This CDR3 comprises 14 residues. From germline, CDR1 is KGHSY and CDR2 FQNENV. The germline V and J ends were trimmed by 3 bases and 2 bases, with 10 bases remaining between them. CDR3 residues: CASSQYRDNYGYTF. CDR3 DNA: TGTGCCAGCAGCCAGTACAGGGACAACTATGGCTACACCTTC. The whole variable domain, remainder taken from reference TRBV16 and TRBJ1-2, is GEEVAQTPKHLVRGEGQKAKLYCAPIKGHSYVFWYQQVLKNEFKFLISFQNENVFDETGMPKERFSAKCLPNSPCSLEIQATKLEDSAVYFCASSQYRDNYGYTFGSGTRLTVV.

CDR3 loop: CASLTRGSSESSDNEQFF. The CDR3 bases are TGTGCCAGTCTAACTAGGGGATCTAGCGAGTCGAGTGACAATGAGCAGTTCTTC. This chain joins TRBV19 and TRBJ2-1; TRBD2 is a possible D gene (6 bases). Deletions cut 8 bases from V and 5 bases from J, with 28 bases between. The CDR3 loop spans 18 amino acids. Germline V gives CDR1 LNHDA, CDR2 SQIVND (reference sequence).

This clone was detected only a few times. This rearrangement joins TRBV4-1 to TRBJ2-2; 11 positions match TRBD2. Germline lookup yields CDR1 MGHRA and CDR2 YSYEKL. The CDR3 consists of 18 residues. Losses at the gene ends were 3 bases for V and 3 bases for J; bases not matched to a gene: 9. The CDR3 nucleotides are TGCGCCAGCAGCCACGTTAGCGGGAGGGCCGACCACACCGGGGAGCTGTTTTTT. This encodes CASSHVSGRADHTGELFF.

The V and J genes are TRBV2 and TRBJ2-7, with no clear D. There are 15 residues in the CDR3. V was trimmed by 6 bases and J by 6 bases, leaving 21 bases between them. Germline V gene data show CDR1 as SNHLY and CDR2 as FYNNEI. CDR3 sequence reads: CASSILARGWSEQYV. In nucleotides, the CDR3 is TGTGCCAGCAGCATCCTTGCTAGAGGTTGGAGCGAGCAGTACGTC.

The chain combines TRBV6-5 with TRBJ2-1, with D maybe TRBD1 (6 bases). The V gene's germline CDR1 is MNHEY and CDR2 SVGAGI. The V and J ends lost 2 bases and 1 base respectively, with 12 bases between them. The CDR3 is 16 amino acids. CDR3 DNA: TGTGCCAGCAGTTACGGTAGGGGGAGTTCCTACAATGAGCAGTTCTTC. Amino acids: CASSYGRGSSYNEQFF.